Reported below is one T cell receptor beta chain. This sample is part of a study of blood T cell repertoires in COVID-19. The wider study: The United States, Italy and Spain provided the acute and convalescent COVID-19 samples. T cells, B-cell-depleted T cells, or PBMCs supplied cDNA or gDNA.

As processed by the authors: Amplifying reference gene primers gave estimates of nucleated cell counts. Sequencing was performed with immunoSEQ multiplex PCR; in TCRdb, only in-frame clones are kept and a portion is missing. The DNA was the basis for D and trimming; V, J and clone size are from that table. This sample carries 52,000 or so clones, approximately 84% of them seen once, and the ten largest clones take approximately 19%. Sequencing was performed on peripheral blood. The receptor comes from a man between 65 and 85 years old with active COVID-19.

The chain's CDR3 is CASTESLNQNYGYTF. CDR3 coding DNA: TGTGCCAGCACCGAGAGCCTCAACCAAAACTATGGCTACACCTTC. The rearrangement links TRBV5-4 to TRBJ1-2; no clear D gene. The CDR3 totals 15 residues. The V gene lost 6 bases and the J gene lost 2 bases, with 17 bases spanning the gap. Looked up from germline, CDR1 is SGHNT and CDR2 is YYREEE (reference sequence). The variable domain in full, with the rest retrieved from reference TRBV5-4 and TRBJ1-2, is ETGVTQSPTHLIKTRGQQVTLRCSSQSGHNTVSWYQQALGQGPQFIFQYYREEENGRGNFPPRFSGLQFPNYSSELNVNALELDDSALYLCASTESLNQNYGYTFGSGTRLTVV.